The 9 T cell receptor beta chains presented below share a single source sample, sequenced in a study of regulatory T cells in long-lasting Graves disease. Time point reported: persistent/refractory GD, antithyroid drugs over 5 years with positive TRAb. Scientists built the TCR library using RNA that was extracted from PBMCs. Relying on iRepertoire HTBI primers and Arm-PCR of CDR3 regions, the team built TCR beta libraries. In TCRdb, the multiplex PCR reads were re-called with MiXCR into one record per CDR3 protein. The table shows around 450,000 distinct CDR3 sequences, with 20% to 25% occurring only once. Sequenced material: peripheral blood mononuclear cells (PBMCs), taken when the disease was refractory, from a patient treated with antithyroid drugs. These receptors came from a female donor with Graves disease.

This clonotype was counted between two and nine times. The chain is built from TRBV28 and TRBJ1-3; unclear D gene. The CDR3 is 14 amino acids. Germline V gene lookup returns CDR1 MDHEN and CDR2 SYDVKM. The germline V and J ends were trimmed by 9 bases and 3 bases, with 15 bases remaining between them. The CDR3 spells CARAPGFNGNTIYF. The CDR3 DNA reads as TGTGCCAGAGCTCCGGGGTTTAATGGAAACACCATATATTTT.

The table lists this clonotype with many counts. The rearrangement links TRBV28 to TRBJ2-4; D is unresolved. The CDR3 covers 20 residues. Trimming took 7 bases from V and 0 from J, leaving 28 bases between them. Looked up from germline, CDR1 is MDHEN and CDR2 is SYDVKM. CDR3: CASTPIRSSLAYGAKNIQYF. The CDR3 nucleotides are TGTGCCAGCACTCCCATTAGGTCTAGTCTCGCCTACGGAGCCAAAAACATTCAGTACTTC.

The chain uses TRBV29-1 and TRBJ2-3, with 7 bases aligning to TRBD2. The CDR3 length is 14 residues. Germline trimming cut 4 bases from V and 2 bases from J; bases unmatched to any gene: 6. Germline CDR1 reads SQVTM; CDR2 reads ANQGSEA. The chain's CDR3 is CSVAQRGPTDTQYF. The CDR3 nucleotides are TGCAGCGTTGCGCAGCGGGGACCCACAGATACGCAGTATTTT.

This clonotype was recorded a few times. CDR3 sequence: CASSNGQAEGSSPLHF. The CDR3 DNA is TGTGCCAGCAGTAACGGACAGGCCGAGGGTAGTTCACCCCTCCACTTT. J is TRBJ1-6 and V is TRBV7-9, with TRBD1 identical over 7 bases. The J segment lost 9 bases and the V segment lost 6 bases, leaving 14 bases of the junction unmatched. The CDR3 is 16 residues long. Per germline, CDR1 SEHNR and CDR2 FQNEAQ (reference sequence).

This clonotype was picked up a small number of times. V is TRBV7-8 and J is TRBJ2-7, with D uncertain. The CDR3 has 15 amino acids. Per the germline V gene, CDR1 is SGHVS and CDR2 is FQNEAQ. The V end lost 0 bases, the J end lost 0 bases, and 9 bases lay between the germline ends. CDR3 bases: TGTGCCAGCAGCTTAGCAGCTACTCACTCCTACGAGCAGTACTTC. This codes for CASSLAATHSYEQYF.

This clonotype was detected ten times or more. This chain connects TRBV27 to TRBJ2-5, with 8 bases identical to TRBD2. Germline trimming cut 7 bases from V and 13 bases from J; bases unmatched to any gene: 26. CDR1 and CDR2 from the germline V gene are MNHEY and SMNVEV (reference sequence). The CDR3 totals 17 residues. In DNA form, the CDR3 reads TGTGCCAGCACTCCACTCGGGACACTGGCCGGACTAGCAGGGTTGTACTTC. It yields the protein CASTPLGTLAGLAGLYF.

This clonotype has more than one count but fewer than ten. The chain uses TRBV27 and TRBJ1-3; TRBD1 matches at 7 bases. The V segment lost 5 bases and the J segment 2 bases; nucleotides outside the gene matches: 3. Looked up from germline, CDR1 is MNHEY and CDR2 is SMNVEV (reference sequence). The CDR3 loop spans 14 amino acids. The CDR3 is CASSITGAGNTIYF. CDR3 bases: TGTGCCAGCAGTATTACAGGGGCTGGAAACACCATATATTTT.

CDR3 loop: CASSYLSGGANEQFF. DNA for the CDR3: TGTGCCAGCAGTTACTTAAGCGGGGGGGCCAATGAGCAGTTCTTC. V usage is TRBV11-2 and J usage is TRBJ2-1, with 10 bases lining up with TRBD2. The length of the CDR3 is 15 residues. In germline, CDR1 is SGHAT, CDR2 FQNNGV. Trimming cost V 6 bases and J 6 bases; bases outside gene matches: 8.

This chain's CDR3 is CSALVGSYGYTF. CDR3 DNA sequence: TGCAGCGCGCTAGTAGGCAGCTATGGCTACACCTTC. The V gene is TRBV20-1, the J gene TRBJ1-2, with D unresolved. Germline CDR1 reads DFQATT; CDR2 reads SNEGSKA (reference sequence). This CDR3 has 12 amino acids.